This TCR beta chain was sequenced for a study of blood T cell repertoires in COVID-19. About the research overall: The cDNA or gDNA used as material had been derived from T cells, B-cell-depleted T cells, or PBMCs.

CDR1 MNHEY and CDR2 SVGEGT come from the germline V gene. CDR3 size: 15 residues. V lost 0 bases and J 3 bases, leaving 8 bases between the germline ends. Produced via immunoSEQ multiplex PCR; TCRdb's table is partial and in-frame only. The sample includes tens of thousands of clones, approximately 80% of them seen just once. This clonotype originated in a woman in her seventies with acute or convalescent COVID-19. The chain recombines TRBV6-2 or TRBV6-3 with TRBJ1-4; D is unclear. The specimen was peripheral blood. In DNA, the CDR3 is TGTGCCAGCAGTTACTCTACAGTGGCTAATGAAAAACTGTTTTTT. This encodes CASSYSTVANEKLFF.